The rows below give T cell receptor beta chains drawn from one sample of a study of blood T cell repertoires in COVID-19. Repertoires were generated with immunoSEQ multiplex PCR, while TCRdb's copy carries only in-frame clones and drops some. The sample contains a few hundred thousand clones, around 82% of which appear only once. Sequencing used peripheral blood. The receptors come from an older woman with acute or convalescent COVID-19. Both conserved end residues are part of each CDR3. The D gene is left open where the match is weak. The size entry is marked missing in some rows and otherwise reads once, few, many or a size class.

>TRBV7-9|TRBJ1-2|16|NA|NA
TGTGCCAGCAGCCCACGCAAGGGGATTGACAGTGGAGGCTACACCTTC
CASSPRKGIDSGGYTF
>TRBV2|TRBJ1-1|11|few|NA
TGTGCCAGCAGACAGGAAAGTGAAGCTTTCTTT
CASRQESEAFF
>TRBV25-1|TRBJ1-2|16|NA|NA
TGTGCCAGCAGTATGCGACAGAGAAATTATAACTATGGCTACACCTTC
CASSMRQRNYNYGYTF
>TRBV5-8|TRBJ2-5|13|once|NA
TGTGCCAGCAGCTTGGGCGGGTTAGAGACCCAGTACTTC
CASSLGGLETQYF
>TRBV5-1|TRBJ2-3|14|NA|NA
TGCGCCAGCAGCTTGGTTCCTAGTTCAGATACGCAGTATTTT
CASSLVPSSDTQYF
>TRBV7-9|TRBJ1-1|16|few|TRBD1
TGTGCCAGCAGCTCCCTCGATGGACAGGGCGGGACTGAAGCTTTCTTT
CASSSLDGQGGTEAFF
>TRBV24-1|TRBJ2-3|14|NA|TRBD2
TGTGCCACCAGTGACCGGGGGGGAACAGATACGCAGTATTTT
CATSDRGGTDTQYF
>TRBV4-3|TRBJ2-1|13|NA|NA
TGCGCCAGCAGCCAAGACAATTACAATGAGCAGTTCTTC
CASSQDNYNEQFF
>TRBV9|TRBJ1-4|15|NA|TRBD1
TGTGCCAGCAGCCGGGGACAGGAGATAAATGAAAAACTGTTTTTT
CASSRGQEINEKLFF
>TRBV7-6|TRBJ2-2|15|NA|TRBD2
TGTGCCAGCAGCTCCTCAGCGGGGTACACCGGGGAGCTGTTTTTT
CASSSSAGYTGELFF
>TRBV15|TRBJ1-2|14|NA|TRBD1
TGTGCCACCAGCGGGGGACAGGGGGCGTATGGCTACACCTTC
CATSGGQGAYGYTF
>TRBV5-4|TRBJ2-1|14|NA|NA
TGTGCCAGCAGCTTGGCAGACAGGAGCAATGAGCAGTTCTTC
CASSLADRSNEQFF
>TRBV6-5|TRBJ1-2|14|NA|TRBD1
TGTGCCAGCAGTTACTACGGACAGGGAGGCGGCTACACCTTC
CASSYYGQGGGYTF
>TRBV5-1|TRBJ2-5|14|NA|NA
TGCGCCAGCAGCTTGGATCTTGGCTGGGAGACCCAGTACTTC
CASSLDLGWETQYF
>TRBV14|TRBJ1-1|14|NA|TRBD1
TGTGCCAGCAGCCACCAGGGGGCTAGCACTGAAGCTTTCTTT
CASSHQGASTEAFF
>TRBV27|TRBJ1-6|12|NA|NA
TGTGCCAGCAGTTTCTCCAATTCACCCCTCCACTTT
CASSFSNSPLHF
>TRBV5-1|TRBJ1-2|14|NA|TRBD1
TGCGCCAGCAGCTTGAAGACAGGGAGCTATGGCTACACCTTC
CASSLKTGSYGYTF
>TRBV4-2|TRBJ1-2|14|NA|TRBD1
TGTGCCAGCAGCCCCACAGGGGGCAACTATGGCTACACCTTC
CASSPTGGNYGYTF
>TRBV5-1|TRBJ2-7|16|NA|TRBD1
TGCGCCAGCAGCTTGGACTGGACAGGGGGCGGGTACGAGCAGTACTTC
CASSLDWTGGGYEQYF
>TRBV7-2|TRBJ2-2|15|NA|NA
TGTGCCAGCAGCTACGCGGTTTCCCGGACCGGGGAGCTGTTTTTT
CASSYAVSRTGELFF
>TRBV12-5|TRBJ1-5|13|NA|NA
TGTGCTAGTGGTGCAGGGGGCAATCAGCCCCAGCATTTT
CASGAGGNQPQHF
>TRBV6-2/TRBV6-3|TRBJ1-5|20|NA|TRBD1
TGTGCCAGCAGTTACCGGGAAACAGGGGTGGCTCCTTTTAGCAATCAGCCCCAGCATTTT
CASSYRETGVAPFSNQPQHF
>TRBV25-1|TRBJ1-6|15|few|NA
TGTGCCAGCAGTGAAAAAAGCGCCATCAATTCACCCCTCCACTTT
CASSEKSAINSPLHF
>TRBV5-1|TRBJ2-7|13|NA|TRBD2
TGCGCCAGCAGCTCAGCGGGGGTCCACGAGCAGTACTTC
CASSSAGVHEQYF
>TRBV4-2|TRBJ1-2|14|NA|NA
TGTGCCAGCAGCCCCCTGACGGGTAACTATGGCTACACCTTC
CASSPLTGNYGYTF
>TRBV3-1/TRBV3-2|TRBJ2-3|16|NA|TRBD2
TGTGCCAGCAGCTTGGGACTAGCAGGCATCACAGATACGCAGTATTTT
CASSLGLAGITDTQYF
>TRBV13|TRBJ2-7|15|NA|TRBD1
TGTGCCAGCAGCCCCGGGACAGGGAATTCCTACGAGCAGTACTTC
CASSPGTGNSYEQYF
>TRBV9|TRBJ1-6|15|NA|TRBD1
TGTGCCAGCAGCGTAGCTGCGACAGGGGCGTCACCCCTCCACTTT
CASSVAATGASPLHF
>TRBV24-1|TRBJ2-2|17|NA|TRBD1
TGTGCCACCAGTGATCCTCCGGGACAGGGGGCTGGCGGGGAGCTGTTTTTT
CATSDPPGQGAGGELFF
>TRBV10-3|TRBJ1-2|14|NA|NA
TGTGCCATCAGTGAGATGACAAGGGGATATGGCTACACCTTC
CAISEMTRGYGYTF
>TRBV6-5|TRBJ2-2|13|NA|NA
TGTGCCAGCATGAACACGAACACCGGGGAGCTGTTTTTT
CASMNTNTGELFF
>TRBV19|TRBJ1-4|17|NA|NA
TGTGCCAGTAGTATAGAGGGACATCGCGCAACTAATGAAAAACTGTTTTTT
CASSIEGHRATNEKLFF
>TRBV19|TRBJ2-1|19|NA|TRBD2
TGTGCCAGTAGACAACTAGCTAGCGGGGGCATGAGGTCCTTCAATGAGCAGTTCTTC
CASRQLASGGMRSFNEQFF
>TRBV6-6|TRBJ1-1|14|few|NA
TGTGCCACCAAACCCCCGACAGCGAACACTGAAGCTTTCTTT
CATKPPTANTEAFF
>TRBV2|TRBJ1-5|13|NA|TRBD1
TGTGCCAGCAGGGGACAGGGATTACAGCCCCAGCATTTT
CASRGQGLQPQHF
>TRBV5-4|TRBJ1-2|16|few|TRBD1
TGTGCCAGCAGCTCCGATCAGACAGGGCTAAGGCATGGCTACACCTTC
CASSSDQTGLRHGYTF
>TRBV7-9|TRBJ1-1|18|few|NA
TGTGCCAGCAGCTTAGCTGGTCGGTCGAGGGGAGGGAACACTGAAGCTTTCTTT
CASSLAGRSRGGNTEAFF
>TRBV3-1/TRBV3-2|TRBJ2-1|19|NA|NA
TGTGCCAGCAGCCAAGACCCCAGGGGCTCTAATAGCTCCTACAATGAGCAGTTCTTC
CASSQDPRGSNSSYNEQFF
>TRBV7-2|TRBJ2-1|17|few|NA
TGTGCCAGCAGCTTCAAAGGAAGGGGTTTCTCCTACAATGAGCAGTTCTTC
CASSFKGRGFSYNEQFF
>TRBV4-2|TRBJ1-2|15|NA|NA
TGTGCCAGCAGCCAAGCGGACAGTTCTAACTATGGCTACACCTTC
CASSQADSSNYGYTF
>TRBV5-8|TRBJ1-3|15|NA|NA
TGTGCCAGCAGCTTGGAGGGAGCCTCTGGAAACACCATATATTTT
CASSLEGASGNTIYF
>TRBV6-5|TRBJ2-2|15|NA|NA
TGTGCCAGCAGCCGAAGGCAGGGGATCCTCGGGGAGCTGTTTTTT
CASSRRQGILGELFF